Listed here are 13 T cell receptor beta chains from one sample, sequenced in a study of molecular identifiers for immune sequencing clone quantification (dated by TCRdb to the late 2010s). Library preparation was by PCR. Sequenced on a NextSeq 500. TCRdb trimmed the raw reads at Q25, called clones with MiXCR and kept productive beta chains. Every entry covers one CDR3 protein and lists the most common genes and DNA from its rows. The sample records more than 550,000 distinct CDR3 sequences, around 25% of which are singletons. The ten largest account for 0.7% to 0.95% of the sample. Sequencing was done on a sample of naive CD8+ T cells from blood, with Jurkat cell RNA spiked in. In the paper's terms, the cell subset or site label means: FACS-sorted CD8+CD4-CCR7+CD45RA+ naive T cells. Every receptor here comes from a human donor in good health. Some libraries in this study had Jurkat cell RNA spiked in.

Only a few counts were recorded for this clonotype. CDR3 DNA sequence: TGTGCCGCCCGGGACCCCAAGGACGAGCAGTACTTC. Translating it yields CAARDPKDEQYF. V gene TRBV6-6 combines with J gene TRBJ2-7; either TRBD1 or TRBD2 may fit D (5 bases each). CDR3 size: 12 residues. V lost 11 bases and J 5 bases, leaving 16 bases between the germline ends. Germline V gene lookup returns CDR1 MNHNY and CDR2 SVGAGI (reference sequence).

On this clonotype itself: A much more abundant neighbour one base away suggests this may be a read error. This chain links TRBV28 with TRBJ2-5; D may be TRBD1 (6 bases). The germline V and J ends were trimmed by 3 bases and 4 bases, with 9 bases remaining between them. The germline V gene encodes CDR1 MDHEN and CDR2 SYDVKM. The CDR3 sequence is 13 residues long. CDR3 sequence reads: CASSFPGAETQYF. CDR3 DNA sequence: TGTGCCAGCAGTTTCCCAGGGGCAGAGACCCAGTACTTC. Complete variable domain (other parts from reference TRBV28 and TRBJ2-5): DVKVTQSSRYLVKRTGEKVFLECVQDMDHENMFWYRQDPGLGLRLIYFSYDVKMKEKGDIPEGYSVSREKKERFSLILESASTNQTSMYLCASSFPGAETQYFGPGTRLLVL.

This clonotype was detected only a few times. This chain uses TRBV10-3 with TRBJ2-7; TRBD2 matches 12 bases. The V gene end was trimmed by 6 bases and the J gene end by 3 bases; junction bases not matched to a gene: 9. The germline V gene has CDR1 ENHRY and CDR2 SYGVKD. The length of the CDR3 is 16 residues. Written as DNA, the CDR3 is TGTGCCATCAGGGTTGTGCTAGCGGGAGGGGTCTACGAGCAGTACTTC. Protein: CAIRVVLAGGVYEQYF.

Remarks on this clonotype: A junction boundary mismatches the germline segment, possibly from a read error. The chain couples TRBV28 to TRBJ2-7; TRBD2 matches 11 bases. The CDR3 extends over 14 amino acids. Germline V CDR1 and CDR2: MDHEN, SYDVKM. This CDR3 reads CACSPGLAGYEQYF. The CDR3 coding sequence is TGTGCCTGCAGTCCCGGACTAGCGGGCTACGAGCAGTACTTC.

V is TRBV7-9 and J is TRBJ2-7; 11 positions agree with TRBD1. J gave up 7 bases and V 1 base, and 6 bases lay outside the gene matches. This CDR3 has 15 residues. In germline, CDR1 is SEHNR, CDR2 FQNEAQ (reference sequence). The CDR3 DNA follows: TGTGCCAGCAGCTTAGGCGGACAGGGGGCAATAGAGCAGTACTTC. Amino acids: CASSLGGQGAIEQYF.

The chain links TRBV19 to TRBJ2-7; D gene ambiguous. Trimming left V 6 bases short and J 3 bases short, with 12 bases between. The CDR3 length is 13 residues. Germline V CDR1 and CDR2: LNHDA, SQIVND (reference sequence). The CDR3 coding sequence is TGTGCCAGTAGCTGGAACCTCCTCTACGAGCAGTACTTC. It translates to CASSWNLLYEQYF. The entire variable domain, with the rest obtained from reference TRBV19 and TRBJ2-7, is as follows: DGGITQSPKYLFRKEGQNVTLSCEQNLNHDAMYWYRQDPGQGLRLIYYSQIVNDFQKGDIAEGYSVSREKKESFPLTVTSAQKNPTAFYLCASSWNLLYEQYFGPGTRLTVT.

This clonotype was detected ten times or more. The gene calls are TRBV6-2 or TRBV6-3 and TRBJ2-4; 7 positions agree with TRBD1. There are 14 residues in the CDR3. With V trimmed by 6 bases and J by 6 bases, 8 bases remained unmatched. Germline-derived CDR1 and CDR2 are MNHEY and SVGEGT. The CDR3 spells CASRLQGVRNIQYF. CDR3 DNA: TGTGCCAGCAGGCTCCAGGGGGTAAGAAACATTCAGTACTTC.

In the case of this clonotype: At one end, the junction sequence differs from germline, possibly due to a read error. The genes are TRBV4-3 and TRBJ2-7; tentative D call: TRBD2 (6 bases). This CDR3 region has 16 residues. Germline CDR1 is LGHNA and CDR2 is YSLEER. In DNA, the CDR3 is TGCTCCAGCAGCCAAGAATCAGCGGGCAGCTCCTACGAGCAGTACTTC. Translated, it gives CSSSQESAGSSYEQYF.

This clonotype was recorded at least ten times. V is TRBV6-2 or TRBV6-3 and J is TRBJ1-1; D is undetermined. The V end lost 0 bases, the J end lost 7 bases, and 18 bases lay between the germline ends. The germline gives CDR1 MNHEY, CDR2 SVGEGT. This CDR3 spans 16 amino acids. As DNA, the CDR3 is TGTGCCAGCAGTTACTCGAAGGACCGGACTTCCTATGAAGCTTTCTTT. Translated, it gives CASSYSKDRTSYEAFF.

V usage is TRBV11-2 and J usage is TRBJ2-5; 8 bases line up with TRBD1. The germline gives CDR1 SGHAT, CDR2 FQNNGV. CDR3 length: 16 amino acids. The V and J ends lost 3 bases and 2 bases, in that order; junction bases with no gene match: 8. DNA for the CDR3: TGTGCCAGCAGCTTGAGGCCAGGGGGCGGACAAGAGACCCAGTACTTC. Its protein is CASSLRPGGGQETQYF.

This clonotype was counted between two and nine times. This chain connects TRBV7-3 to TRBJ2-2, with 13 bases fitting TRBD2. J was trimmed by 0 bases and V by 5 bases; bases with no gene match: 6. Germline CDR1 SGHTA, CDR2 FQGTGA. This CDR3 region has 18 residues. The CDR3 DNA sequence: TGTGCCAGCAGCCCCGGACTAGCGGGAGATACGAACACCGGGGAGCTGTTTTTT. Translated, it gives CASSPGLAGDTNTGELFF.

This clonotype showed up many times. The chain is built from TRBV5-4 and TRBJ2-1; 7 bases match TRBD2. CDR3 length: 14 residues. Per germline, CDR1 SGHNT and CDR2 YYREEE (reference sequence). Trimming removed 2 bases from V and 8 bases from J; junction bases left unmatched: 7. In DNA, the CDR3 is TGTGCCAGCAGCTTTGGTCCGAGCGGGGATGAGCAGTTCTTC. Its translation is CASSFGPSGDEQFF.

The rearrangement joins TRBV3-1 to TRBJ2-5; no clear D gene. This CDR3 is built from 15 residues. Looked up from germline, CDR1 is LGHDT and CDR2 is YNNKEL (reference sequence). V was trimmed by 0 bases and J by 7 bases, leaving 15 bases between them. The CDR3 region is CASSQECGKLGTQYF. DNA for the CDR3: TGTGCCAGCAGCCAAGAATGTGGGAAGCTGGGGACCCAGTACTTC.